Many counts were recorded for the clone carrying this T cell receptor (beta chain). Its matching antigen is unknown. From the 5' RACE reads, TCRdb called clonotypes with MiXCR, one entry per CDR3 protein. The table has approximately 300,000 distinct CDR3 sequences, roughly 9% seen once; the top ten hold under 7.5%. The germline CDR1 and CDR2 sequences are MNHEY and SMNVEV (reference sequence). This CDR3 is 18 amino acids long. J lost 5 bases, V lost 3 bases, and 9 bases had no gene match. The data were taken from a study of identical twins. Study-level points and caveats: Beta out-of-frame sequences displayed a weaker excess of sharing between twins. Cord blood beta clonotypes present at high abundance carried fewer insertions; no such pattern appeared in memory repertoires. Modelling underestimated the level of out-of-frame TCR alpha sharing observed in monozygotic twins.

These data were likewise used in another study, on yellow fever vaccine responses in identical twins.

The sample consisted of CD8+ T cells sorted from blood. V gene TRBV27 combines with J gene TRBJ2-5, with 16 bases fitting TRBD2. This TCR came from a woman under 30 in good health. For the CDR3, the DNA is TGTGCCAGCAGTTTGCGGGGACTAGCGGGAGGGCCGCTTGAGACCCAGTACTTC. It is translated as CASSLRGLAGGPLETQYF.